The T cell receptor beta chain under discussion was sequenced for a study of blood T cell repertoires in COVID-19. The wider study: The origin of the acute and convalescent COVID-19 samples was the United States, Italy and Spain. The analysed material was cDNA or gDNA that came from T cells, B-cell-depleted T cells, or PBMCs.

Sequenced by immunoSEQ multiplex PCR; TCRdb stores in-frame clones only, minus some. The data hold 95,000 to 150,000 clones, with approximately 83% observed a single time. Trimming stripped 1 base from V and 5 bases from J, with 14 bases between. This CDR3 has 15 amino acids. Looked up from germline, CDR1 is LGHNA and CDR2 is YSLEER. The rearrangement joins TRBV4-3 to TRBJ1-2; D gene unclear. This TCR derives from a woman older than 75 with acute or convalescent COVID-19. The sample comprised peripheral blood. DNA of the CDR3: TGCGCCAGCAGCCAAGCTTCGACTCCCTTATATGGCTACACCTTC. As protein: CASSQASTPLYGYTF.